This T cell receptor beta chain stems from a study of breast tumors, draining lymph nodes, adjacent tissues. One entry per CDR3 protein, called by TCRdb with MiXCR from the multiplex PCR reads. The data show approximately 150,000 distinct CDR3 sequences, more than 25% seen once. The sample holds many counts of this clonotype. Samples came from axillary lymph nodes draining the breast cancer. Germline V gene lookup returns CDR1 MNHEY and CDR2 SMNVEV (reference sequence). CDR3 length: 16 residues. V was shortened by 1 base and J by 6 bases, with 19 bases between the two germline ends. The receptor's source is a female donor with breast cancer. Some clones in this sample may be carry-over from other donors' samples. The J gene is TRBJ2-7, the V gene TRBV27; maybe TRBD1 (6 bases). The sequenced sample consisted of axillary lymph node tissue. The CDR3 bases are TGTGCCAGCAGTTTATATCAGGGGATCGGTTTGCGCGAGCAGTACTTC. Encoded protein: CASSLYQGIGLREQYF.